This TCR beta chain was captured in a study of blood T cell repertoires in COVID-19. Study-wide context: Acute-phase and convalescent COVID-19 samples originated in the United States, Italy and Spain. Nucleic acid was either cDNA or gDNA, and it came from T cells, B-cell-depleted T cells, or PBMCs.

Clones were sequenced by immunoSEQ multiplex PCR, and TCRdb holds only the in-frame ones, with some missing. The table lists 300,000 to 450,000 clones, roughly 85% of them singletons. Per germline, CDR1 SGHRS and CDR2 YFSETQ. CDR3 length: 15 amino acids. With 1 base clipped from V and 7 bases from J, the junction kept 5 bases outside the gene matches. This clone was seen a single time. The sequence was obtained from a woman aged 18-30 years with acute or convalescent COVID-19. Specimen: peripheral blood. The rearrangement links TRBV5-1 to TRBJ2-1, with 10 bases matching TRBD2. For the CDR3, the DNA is TGCGCCAGCAGCTTGATCCAGCGGGAGGGGAATGAGCAGTTCTTC. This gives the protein CASSLIQREGNEQFF.